The 26 T cell receptor beta chains below all came from one sample that was sequenced in a study of early stage breast cancer tumors. Generated by immunoSEQ multiplex PCR, the TCRdb table keeps only in-frame clones and is missing some. The sample shows about 50,000 clones, more than 70% of them seen only once. Sequenced: blood. The receptors stem from a person aged 40-50 years with breast cancer.

This clone was detected a few times. CDR3 in DNA: TGTGCCAGCAGCAAACAGGGCCTCTATGGCTACACCTTC. It translates to CASSKQGLYGYTF. J is TRBJ1-2 and V is TRBV11-2; D perhaps matches TRBD1 (6 bases). The V end was cut by 5 bases, the J end by 4 bases, with 11 bases between. The germline V gene has CDR1 SGHAT and CDR2 FQNNGV. This CDR3 comprises 13 residues.

The chain employs TRBV7-9 and TRBJ2-1, with D possibly being TRBD2 (6 bases). The CDR3 is 12 amino acids. V gave up 5 bases and J gave up 10 bases, with 12 bases separating them. Germline-derived CDR1 and CDR2 are SEHNR and FQNEAQ (reference sequence). Here the CDR3 DNA reads TGTGCCAGCAGCCGACTAGTCGCCGAGCAGTTCTTC. Amino acid sequence: CASSRLVAEQFF.

This sequence joins TRBV19 and TRBJ2-7, with 9 positions matching TRBD1. V lost 9 bases to trimming and J lost 4 bases; unmatched junction nucleotides: 7. The CDR3 extends over 13 amino acids. Germline CDR1 reads LNHDA; CDR2 reads SQIVND (reference sequence). CDR3 amino acids: CASRQGVGYEQYF. CDR3 DNA sequence: TGTGCCAGCCGACAGGGGGTAGGATACGAGCAGTACTTC.

The chain links TRBV27 to TRBJ2-5; no clear D gene. The V gene lost 6 bases and the J gene lost 5 bases, with 10 bases spanning the gap. The V gene's germline CDR1 is MNHEY and CDR2 SMNVEV (reference sequence). The CDR3 extends over 12 amino acids. The CDR3 loop reads CASRDSWETQYF. DNA for the CDR3: TGTGCCAGCAGAGATAGTTGGGAGACCCAGTACTTC.

This clone was found a few times. The rearrangement links TRBV6-6 to TRBJ2-7; D uncertain. Germline V gene sequence: CDR1 MNHNY, CDR2 SVGAGI (reference sequence). CDR3 size: 16 residues. V dropped 2 bases and J dropped 0 bases, with 14 bases sitting between them. In DNA, the CDR3 is TGTGCCAGCAGTTACCCCAAGGCACCCCGCTCCTACGAGCAGTACTTC. This codes for CASSYPKAPRSYEQYF.

This chain joins TRBV2 and TRBJ1-3, with 7 bases aligning to TRBD1. V was pared by 11 bases and J by 6 bases, with 4 bases of the junction left unmatched. The CDR3 runs 11 residues. CDR1 and CDR2 (germline): SNHLY, FYNNEI. CDR3 coding DNA: TGTGCCGTCGACAGGGCAAACACCATATATTTT. Translating it yields CAVDRANTIYF.

This chain joins TRBV7-2 and TRBJ1-1; maybe TRBD1 (6 bases). This CDR3 is built from 15 residues. The germline V and J ends were trimmed by 1 base and 0 bases, with 9 bases remaining between them. CDR1 SGHTA and CDR2 FQGNSA come from the germline V gene. The CDR3 reads CASSLDTGMNTEAFF. CDR3 bases: TGTGCCAGCAGCTTAGATACAGGGATGAACACTGAAGCTTTCTTT.

This rearrangement joins TRBV6-5 to TRBJ2-7; D remains ambiguous. Germline-derived CDR1 and CDR2 are MNHEY and SVGAGI. The CDR3 covers 15 residues. V gave up 2 bases and J gave up 2 bases, with 13 bases separating them. This CDR3 reads CASSYSISGPYEQYF. In nucleotides, the CDR3 is TGTGCCAGCAGTTACAGTATCAGTGGCCCCTACGAGCAGTACTTC.

The chain uses TRBV4-2 and TRBJ1-2; weak D call: TRBD1 (5 bases). The CDR3 has 16 amino acids. V lost 1 base to trimming and J lost 5 bases, with 17 bases between them. The germline gives CDR1 LGHNA, CDR2 YNFKEQ. CDR3 amino acids: CASSQATTLGDYGYTF. In nucleotides, the CDR3 is TGTGCCAGCAGCCAAGCCACGACACTGGGGGATTATGGCTACACCTTC.

The V call is TRBV5-1, the J call TRBJ2-5; the D is unclear. The CDR3 spans 11 residues. From germline, CDR1 is SGHRS and CDR2 YFSETQ. With 5 bases removed from V and 1 base from J, the gap between germline ends came to 3 bases. The CDR3 loop reads CASSVQETQYF. The DNA of the CDR3 is TGCGCCAGCAGTGTCCAAGAGACCCAGTACTTC.

Note on this clone: One end of the junction does not line up with germline, which may come from a read error. V is TRBV29-1 and J is TRBJ2-7, with 7 positions matching TRBD1. This CDR3 has 15 amino acids. Germline V lookup: CDR1 SQVTM, CDR2 ANQGSEA. The CDR3 spells CSVEVTDRANYEQYF. The CDR3 DNA is TGCAGCGTGGAAGTGACTGACAGGGCTAACTACGAGCAGTACTTC.

This chain links TRBV5-8 with TRBJ2-7, with no clear D. The CDR3 sequence is 14 residues long. Germline V gene sequence: CDR1 SGHTS, CDR2 YDEGEE. V was trimmed by 0 bases and J by 3 bases, leaving 10 bases between them. CDR3 nucleotides: TGTGCCAGCAGCTTGGGCCAGATGGGCTACGAGCAGTACTTC. It is translated as CASSLGQMGYEQYF.

The genes are TRBV7-2 and TRBJ2-5; a possible D gene is TRBD1 (6 bases). Per the germline V gene, CDR1 is SGHTA and CDR2 is FQGNSA. V was clipped by 3 bases and J by 5 bases, with 13 bases between them. The CDR3 runs to 14 residues. The CDR3 reads CASSFQGTAETQYF. DNA for the CDR3: TGTGCCAGCAGCTTCCAGGGGACGGCCGAGACCCAGTACTTC.

The chain carries TRBV4-2 and TRBJ1-3, with D unresolved. The CDR3 contains 16 residues. Deletions cut 1 base from V and 0 bases from J, with 10 bases between. Germline V gene data show CDR1 as LGHNA and CDR2 as YNFKEQ. CDR3 amino acids: CASSQVSPASGNTIYF. CDR3 coding DNA: TGTGCCAGCAGCCAAGTGTCGCCGGCCTCTGGAAACACCATATATTTT.

The chain uses TRBV11-2 and TRBJ1-4; D is perhaps TRBD1 (5 bases). Germline V gene sequence: CDR1 SGHAT, CDR2 FQNNGV. Trimming took off 5 bases at V and 8 bases at J, with 21 bases between the two ends. The CDR3 runs to 16 residues. The CDR3 nucleotides are TGTGCCAGCAGCCCCCGACGGGGTGGGGCCGAGGAAAAACTGTTTTTT. Translated, it gives CASSPRRGGAEEKLFF.

V usage is TRBV9 and J usage is TRBJ2-1; TRBD2 agrees at 11 bases. The CDR3 has 17 amino acids. CDR1 is SGDLS and CDR2 is YYNGEE in the germline V gene. The V segment lost 4 bases and the J segment 1 base; nucleotides outside the gene matches: 7. The chain's CDR3 is CASSSGTSGPSYNEQFF. CDR3 nucleotides: TGTGCCAGCAGCTCCGGGACTAGCGGTCCTTCCTACAATGAGCAGTTCTTC.

Points on this clone: Germline and junction disagree at one end, which may indicate a read error. This chain links TRBV2 with TRBJ1-2; TRBD1 aligns across 7 bases. The CDR3 totals 11 residues. Germline V gene data show CDR1 as SNHLY and CDR2 as FYNNEI. CDR3 in amino acids: CASSRLGTVNF. The CDR3 nucleotides read TGTGCCAGCAGCCGACTCGGGACAGTAAACTTC.

The chain recombines TRBV27 with TRBJ2-5, with 7 bases aligning to TRBD1. This CDR3 is built from 16 residues. Germline assignment: CDR1 MNHEY and CDR2 SMNVEV (reference sequence). V was pared by 5 bases and J by 7 bases, with 16 bases of the junction left unmatched. CDR3: CASSPRPGTAIGTQYF. The CDR3 coding sequence is TGTGCCAGCAGTCCGCGTCCCGGGACAGCCATCGGGACCCAGTACTTC.

V and J are TRBV19 and TRBJ1-2; D is possibly TRBD1 (6 bases). V gave up 3 bases and J gave up 5 bases, with 10 bases separating them. This CDR3 has 13 amino acids. Germline loops: CDR1 LNHDA, CDR2 SQIVND (reference sequence). CDR3 residues: CASSIPGAYGYTF. The CDR3 nucleotides read TGTGCCAGTAGTATTCCAGGGGCATATGGCTACACCTTC.

This clone was counted once. This chain uses TRBV12-1 with TRBJ1-1. TRBV12-1 is labeled a pseudogene. The length of the CDR3 is 16 residues. CDR3 loop: CASSFGDAHVATEAFF. The CDR3 DNA reads TGTGCCAGCAGCTTTGGGGACGCTCACGTGGCCACTGAAGCTTTCTTT.

The chain carries TRBV7-9 and TRBJ2-1; D tentatively fits TRBD1 or TRBD2 (6 bases each). Between the trimmed V and J ends, which lost 1 base and 0 bases, there was a span of 10 bases. Looked up from germline, CDR1 is SEHNR and CDR2 is FQNEAQ (reference sequence). CDR3 length: 16 amino acids. The CDR3 nucleotides are TGTGCCAGCAGCTTAGGTGGGGGGCGCTCCTACAATGAGCAGTTCTTC. Translating it yields CASSLGGGRSYNEQFF.

This clone was recorded only once. CDR3 amino acids: CASSDTSGRSGYNEQFF. The CDR3 bases are TGTGCCAGCAGTGATACTAGCGGGAGAAGCGGCTACAATGAGCAGTTCTTC. The chain carries TRBV25-1 and TRBJ2-1; 11 nucleotides match TRBD2. V was clipped by 3 bases and J by 3 bases; unmatched bases: 7. Germline V CDR1 and CDR2: MGHDK, SYGVNS. This CDR3 is built from 17 residues.

The rearrangement joins TRBV6-1 to TRBJ2-7; D is possibly TRBD2 (5 bases). Germline V lookup: CDR1 MNHNS, CDR2 SASEGT. Trimming left V 4 bases short and J 4 bases short, with 8 bases between. This CDR3 spans 12 amino acids. CDR3 nucleotides: TGTGCCAGCAGTGCCCGGGGATACGAGCAGTACTTC. It codes for CASSARGYEQYF.

This rearrangement joins TRBV11-2 to TRBJ2-5; TRBD2 matches 11 bases. Trimming at V came to 3 bases and at J to 3 bases, leaving 3 bases not matched to a gene. CDR3 length: 15 residues. Per germline, CDR1 SGHAT and CDR2 FQNNGV. CDR3 residues: CASSFTSGGEETQYF. The CDR3 coding sequence is TGTGCCAGCAGCTTCACTAGCGGGGGTGAAGAGACCCAGTACTTC.

The rearrangement links TRBV19 to TRBJ2-1; 8 bases agree with TRBD1. The CDR3 spans 15 residues. The V segment lost 5 bases and the J segment 6 bases; nucleotides outside the gene matches: 9. Germline CDR1 reads LNHDA; CDR2 reads SQIVND (reference sequence). The CDR3 DNA sequence: TGTGCCAGTAGTCGGTTAGGACAGGGATCCAATGAGCAGTTCTTC. This translates into CASSRLGQGSNEQFF.

The V gene is TRBV6-1, the J gene TRBJ2-5; D gene ambiguous. V lost 5 bases, J lost 3 bases, and 16 bases lay in between. This CDR3 has 15 residues. Germline V lookup: CDR1 MNHNS, CDR2 SASEGT. The CDR3 loop is CASSSLDPAKETQYF. The CDR3 DNA reads TGTGCCAGCAGTAGCCTGGATCCAGCAAAAGAGACCCAGTACTTC.